A selection of T cell receptor beta chains follows, all from one sample in a study of blood T cells in healthy people across ages. TCRdb fed the 5' RACE reads into MiXCR, producing one record per CDR3 protein. The data hold approximately 790,000 distinct CDR3 sequences, with approximately 65% observed a single time. Sequenced input: blood. Receptors were obtained from a young man in good health. CDR3s leave out the opening cysteine and the closing phenylalanine or tryptophan. Each record gives: V gene, CDR3 length, D gene, CDR3 protein. The D gene is left open where the match is weak.

>TRBV7-2|15|TRBD2
ASSLDGLAGGQNEQF
>TRBV7-2|15|TRBD1
ASSLVPDRAWGNEQF
>TRBV7-9|11|-
ASTQAQYNEQF
>TRBV29-1|13|-
SVENPRFLGGTQY
>TRBV6-6|14|-
ASSDRHGSLGGFQY
>TRBV25-1|11|-
ASSEWNTGELF
>TRBV3-1|14|TRBD2
ASSLPGLAGGETQY
>TRBV5-1|13|TRBD1
ASSLGTGGSNEQF
>TRBV27|13|TRBD1
ASSLSGTALIGYT
>TRBV2|13|-
ASSFDTNFSYEQY
>TRBV14|11|-
ASRGSLNSPLH
>TRBV7-2|12|-
ASSLDPGYNEQF
>TRBV29-1|10|-
SVQGSNYGYT
>TRBV7-2|17|TRBD1
ASSLGISGGSVLQETQY
>TRBV6-2/TRBV6-3|13|-
ASSPAAGPTNTIY